The 26 T cell receptor beta chains below were found in one sample sequenced in a study of Graves' ophthalmopathy and Graves' hyperthyroidism. RNA transcripts yielded amplified TCR beta CDR3 regions. The library came from an HTBI-primed first-round RT-PCR and a second-round multiplex PCR. One entry per CDR3 protein results from TCRdb running MiXCR on the multiplex PCR reads. The table shows about 400,000 distinct CDR3 sequences, with around 20% occurring only once. Input material: peripheral blood. The receptors come from a woman aged 18-29 years with Graves' ophthalmopathy.

This clonotype was seen repeatedly, ten times or more. This chain links TRBV29-1 with TRBJ1-2; D remains unclear. V shed 6 bases and J shed 5 bases, with 13 bases lying between them. This CDR3 region has 12 residues. The V gene's germline CDR1 is SQVTM and CDR2 ANQGSEA. This CDR3 reads CSVPKETYGYTF. CDR3 nucleotide sequence: TGCAGCGTACCCAAGGAAACGTATGGCTACACCTTC.

This clonotype has more than one count but fewer than ten. The V call is TRBV4-3, the J call TRBJ1-5; 10 bases are shared with TRBD1. This CDR3 is built from 15 residues. Germline V gene data show CDR1 as LGHNA and CDR2 as YSLEER. Trimming removed 4 bases from V and 7 bases from J; junction bases left unmatched: 7. As DNA, the CDR3 is TGCGCCAGCAGCCCCCGACAGGGGGCCTGGCAGCCCCAGCATTTT. Encoded protein: CASSPRQGAWQPQHF.

In this sample, this clonotype turned up many times. The V call is TRBV19, the J call TRBJ2-5, with 9 bases aligning to TRBD1. Unmatched junction bases numbered 5, after V lost 2 bases and J lost 1 base. The CDR3 sequence is 16 residues long. CDR1 and CDR2 from the germline V gene are LNHDA and SQIVND (reference sequence). CDR3 residues: CASSILGTGIQETQYF. The CDR3, as DNA: TGTGCCAGTAGTATATTAGGGACAGGGATCCAAGAGACCCAGTACTTC. Drawing the rest from reference TRBV19 and TRBJ2-5, the complete variable domain is DGGITQSPKYLFRKEGQNVTLSCEQNLNHDAMYWYRQDPGQGLRLIYYSQIVNDFQKGDIAEGYSVSREKKESFPLTVTSAQKNPTAFYLCASSILGTGIQETQYFGPGTRLLVL.

The chain has TRBV6-2 or TRBV6-3 and TRBJ2-7; 9 nucleotides align to TRBD2. This CDR3 contains 16 residues. Germline V gene lookup returns CDR1 MNHEY and CDR2 SVGEGT. Losses at the gene ends were 2 bases for V and 3 bases for J; bases not matched to a gene: 8. The CDR3 DNA reads as TGTGCCAGCAGTTACGACCGGCGGGAGGGCCGCTACGAGCAGTACTTC. As protein: CASSYDRREGRYEQYF.

This clonotype was recorded many times. The germline gene is not matched at one end of the junction; a read error may be the cause. The chain joins TRBV19 to TRBJ1-1, with D unresolved. The CDR3 has 17 residues. In germline, CDR1 is LNHDA, CDR2 SQIVND (reference sequence). The CDR3 DNA follows: TGTGCCAGTAGTATGCCCGTGGATTTTGGCGTGAACACTGAAACTTTCTTT. Translated: CASSMPVDFGVNTETFF. Complete variable domain (other parts from reference TRBV19 and TRBJ1-1): DGGITQSPKYLFRKEGQNVTLSCEQNLNHDAMYWYRQDPGQGLRLIYYSQIVNDFQKGDIAEGYSVSREKKESFPLTVTSAQKNPTAFYLCASSMPVDFGVNTETFFGQGTRLTVV.

This clonotype showed up many times. The chain recombines TRBV28 with TRBJ1-2; D uncertain. Germline V gene sequence: CDR1 MDHEN, CDR2 SYDVKM. This CDR3 spans 14 amino acids. The V end was cut by 2 bases, the J end by 8 bases, with 15 bases between. The CDR3 bases are TGTGCCAGCAGTTTAGGGCGGGCCCCGTGGGGCTACACCTTC. Translating it yields CASSLGRAPWGYTF.

The rearrangement uses TRBV24-1 and TRBJ2-7, with 8 positions matching TRBD1. V was clipped by 4 bases and J by 10 bases; unmatched bases: 11. CDR1 and CDR2 from the germline V gene are KGHDR and SFDVKD. This CDR3 has 14 residues. The CDR3, as DNA: TGTGCCACCAGTGAGCCGGGACAGGATAAATTTCAGTACTTC. Protein: CATSEPGQDKFQYF.

This clonotype occurred many times. The chain has TRBV28 and TRBJ1-3; 7 bases agree with TRBD1. The trim removed 5 bases at V and 2 bases at J, leaving 9 bases unmatched. Germline assignment: CDR1 MDHEN and CDR2 SYDVKM. The CDR3 totals 16 residues. This chain's CDR3 is CASSPRITGAGNTIYF. The DNA for the CDR3 is TGTGCCAGCAGTCCGCGAATAACAGGGGCTGGAAACACCATATATTTT.

This clonotype was detected many times. The V and J genes are TRBV6-5 and TRBJ2-7; the match to TRBD2 covers 13 bases. V lost 2 bases to trimming and J lost 1 base; unmatched junction nucleotides: 5. The CDR3 extends over 17 amino acids. Germline CDR1 reads MNHEY; CDR2 reads SVGAGI. CDR3 bases: TGTGCCAGCAGTTACGGACTAGCGGGAGCCCAATCCTACGAGCAGTACTTC. It codes for CASSYGLAGAQSYEQYF.

This clonotype has at least ten counts. V and J are TRBV14 and TRBJ2-5; D unclear. V lost 2 bases to trimming and J lost 7 bases, with 11 bases between them. Germline V CDR1 and CDR2: SGHDN, FVKESK. CDR3 length: 13 amino acids. DNA of the CDR3: TGTGCCAGCAGCCAAACAGTCTCCGGGACCCAGTACTTC. This codes for CASSQTVSGTQYF.

This clonotype came up many times. A clone one base away is much larger, so this may be a read error. The chain joins TRBV29-1 to TRBJ1-1; a possible D gene is TRBD1 (5 bases). V lost 5 bases to trimming and J lost 1 base, with 11 bases between them. Germline V gene lookup returns CDR1 SQVTM and CDR2 ANQGSEA. CDR3 length: 13 residues. CDR3 bases: TGCAGCGTTAAGGGGTTTGGGAACACTGAAGCTTTCTTT. This gives the protein CSVKGFGNTEAFF.

The chain uses TRBV6-2 or TRBV6-3 and TRBJ2-2; maybe TRBD1 (7 bases). V was trimmed by 4 bases and J by 4 bases, leaving 28 bases between them. The germline V gene encodes CDR1 MNHEY and CDR2 SVGEGT. This CDR3 comprises 20 residues. The CDR3 nucleotides read TGTGCCAGCAGTTCCAGGGGGGAACTCAGGAGGCAGGGCCTCACCGGGGAGCTGTTTTTT. This sequence encodes CASSSRGELRRQGLTGELFF.

The genes are TRBV6-1 and TRBJ1-1; 8 bases fit TRBD1. After removal of 2 bases from V and 8 bases from J, the junction contained 7 bases not matched to a gene. CDR1 and CDR2 (germline): MNHNS, SASEGT. The CDR3 runs 14 residues. As DNA, the CDR3 is TGTGCCAGCAGTGAACTCCCAGGGGGCTTAGAAGCTTTCTTT. It encodes CASSELPGGLEAFF.

This clonotype has at least ten counts. The chain is built from TRBV6-2 or TRBV6-3 and TRBJ1-1; D is unresolved. Germline lookup yields CDR1 MNHEY and CDR2 SVGEGT. CDR3 size: 11 residues. Trimming cost V 4 bases and J 11 bases, with 11 bases left between them. The CDR3 coding sequence is TGTGCCAGCAGTTCGACTGAATCCGCTTTCTTT. Its protein product is CASSSTESAFF.

This clonotype was counted many times. J is TRBJ2-7 and V is TRBV25-1; 8 bases match TRBD2. Per the germline V gene, CDR1 is MGHDK and CDR2 is SYGVNS. Trimming at V came to 4 bases and at J to 6 bases, leaving 5 bases not matched to a gene. The CDR3 has 13 residues. DNA for the CDR3: TGTGCCAGCAGTGGGGCGGGAGGATCCGAGCAGTACTTC. It translates to CASSGAGGSEQYF.

In this sample, this clonotype turned up many times. The chain carries TRBV30 and TRBJ2-5; 8 positions match TRBD1. The CDR3 extends over 12 amino acids. In germline, CDR1 is GTSNPN, CDR2 SVGIG (reference sequence). V trimming: 7 bases; J trimming: 6 bases; junction bases outside the gene matches: 7. The CDR3 bases are TGTGCCTTCAGGACAGGGCAGAAGACCCAGTACTTC. As protein: CAFRTGQKTQYF.

At least ten counts were recorded for this clonotype. The chain carries TRBV12-3 or TRBV12-4 and TRBJ1-1; 9 nucleotides align to TRBD1. CDR3 size: 13 residues. V was clipped by 7 bases and J by 3 bases; unmatched bases: 3. CDR3 nucleotides: TGTGCCAGCACCGACAGGGGGTACACTGAAGCTTTCTTT. This codes for CASTDRGYTEAFF.

This clonotype was seen repeatedly, ten times or more. The CDR3 does not end in the conserved phenylalanine or tryptophan, so this is likely a read error. The J gene is TRBJ2-7, the V gene TRBV14; TRBD1 is a possible D gene (6 bases). Germline V lookup: CDR1 SGHDN, CDR2 FVKESK. The V end lost 1 base, the J end lost 1 base, and 8 bases lay between the germline ends. The CDR3 runs to 14 residues. The CDR3 sequence: CASSQVQGSYEQYS. CDR3 nucleotide sequence: TGTGCCAGCAGCCAAGTTCAGGGGTCCTACGAGCAGTACTCC.

This clonotype showed up many times. V and J are TRBV11-2 and TRBJ2-5; TRBD2 matches 7 bases. The CDR3 spans 15 residues. The germline CDR1 and CDR2 sequences are SGHAT and FQNNGV. With V trimmed by 5 bases and J by 5 bases, 11 bases remained unmatched. The chain's CDR3 is CASSILRGDAETQYF. CDR3 in DNA: TGTGCCAGCAGCATACTCCGGGGGGATGCCGAGACCCAGTACTTC.

This clonotype was counted at least ten times. This rearrangement joins TRBV13 to TRBJ2-7; tentative D call: TRBD1 (6 bases). CDR1 is PRHDT, CDR2 FYEKMQ, per germline (reference sequence). This CDR3 spans 11 amino acids. Trimming removed 11 bases at V and 7 bases at J, with 15 bases between. The CDR3 bases are TGTGCCTGCCTACAGGGACCAGAGCAGTACTTC. Protein: CACLQGPEQYF.

The table lists this clonotype with many counts. This chain uses TRBV2 with TRBJ2-7, with a possible D match to TRBD1 (5 bases). V lost 6 bases and J 5 bases, leaving 17 bases between the germline ends. Germline V gives CDR1 SNHLY, CDR2 FYNNEI. This CDR3 is built from 14 residues. CDR3 coding DNA: TGTGCCAGCAGCGAATCCGACAGAATCAACGAGCAGTACTTC. This codes for CASSESDRINEQYF.

This clonotype was counted many times. This chain uses TRBV28 with TRBJ2-5, with 7 positions matching TRBD2. Germline CDR1 is MDHEN and CDR2 is SYDVKM. With 2 bases clipped from V and 2 bases from J, the junction kept 20 bases outside the gene matches. The CDR3 covers 20 residues. DNA for the CDR3: TGTGCCAGCAGTTTACGAAGAACGGGGTTCAGACTAGCCGCACAAGAGACCCAGTACTTC. It yields the protein CASSLRRTGFRLAAQETQYF.

The V call is TRBV29-1, the J call TRBJ1-1; TRBD1 aligns across 10 bases. V gave up 2 bases and J gave up 6 bases; unmatched junction bases: 3. The germline V gene encodes CDR1 SQVTM and CDR2 ANQGSEA. The CDR3 totals 13 residues. CDR3 nucleotide sequence: TGCAGCGTTGAAAGGGACAGGGGATCTGAAGCTTTCTTT. Its protein is CSVERDRGSEAFF.

This clonotype was counted ten times or more. The rearrangement uses TRBV6-5 and TRBJ1-1; TRBD1 matches at 8 bases. This CDR3 has 13 amino acids. Germline-derived CDR1 and CDR2 are MNHEY and SVGAGI. J was trimmed by 6 bases and V by 3 bases; bases with no gene match: 3. CDR3: CASSYTGGSEAFF. CDR3 nucleotide sequence: TGTGCCAGCAGTTATACAGGGGGATCTGAAGCTTTCTTT.

CDR3 in amino acids: CASSPPGMGYEQYF. Here the CDR3 DNA reads TGTGCCAGCTCACCACCCGGGATGGGCTACGAGCAGTACTTC. This chain links TRBV18 with TRBJ2-7, with D perhaps TRBD2 (5 bases). This CDR3 region has 14 residues. From germline, CDR1 is KGHSH and CDR2 LQKENI. Trimming removed 0 bases from V and 3 bases from J, with 9 bases in between. Full variable domain (rest looked up from reference TRBV18 and TRBJ2-7): NAGVMQNPRHLVRRRGQEARLRCSPMKGHSHVYWYRQLPEEGLKFMVYLQKENIIDESGMPKERFSAEFPKEGPSILRIQQVVRGDSAAYFCASSPPGMGYEQYFGPGTRLTVT.

This clonotype came up many times. The rearrangement joins TRBV6-5 to TRBJ1-5, with no clear D. The CDR3 loop spans 13 amino acids. Per germline, CDR1 MNHEY and CDR2 SVGAGI. V was pared by 6 bases and J by 2 bases, with 8 bases between. CDR3 sequence (DNA): TGTGCCAGCAGGGGCGGGGGCAATCAGCCCCAGCATTTT. This encodes CASRGGGNQPQHF.